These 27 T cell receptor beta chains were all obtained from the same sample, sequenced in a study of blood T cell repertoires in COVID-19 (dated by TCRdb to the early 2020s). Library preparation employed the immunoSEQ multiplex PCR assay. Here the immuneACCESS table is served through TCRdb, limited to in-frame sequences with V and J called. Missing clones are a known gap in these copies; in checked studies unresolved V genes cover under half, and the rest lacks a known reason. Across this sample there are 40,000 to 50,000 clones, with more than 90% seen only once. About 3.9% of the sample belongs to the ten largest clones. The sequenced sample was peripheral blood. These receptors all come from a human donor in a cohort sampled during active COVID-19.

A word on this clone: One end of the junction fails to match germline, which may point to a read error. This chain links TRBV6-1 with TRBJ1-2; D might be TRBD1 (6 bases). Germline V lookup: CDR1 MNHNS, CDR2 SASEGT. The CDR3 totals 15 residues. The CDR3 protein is CASREGGVRHYGYTF. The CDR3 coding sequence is TGTGCCAGCAGGGAAGGGGGGGTTCGGCACTATGGCTACACCTTC.

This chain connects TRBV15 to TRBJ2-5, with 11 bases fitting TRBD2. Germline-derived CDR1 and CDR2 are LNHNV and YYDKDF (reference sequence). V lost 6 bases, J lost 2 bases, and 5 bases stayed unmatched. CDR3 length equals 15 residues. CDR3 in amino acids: CATRKGLAGQETQYF. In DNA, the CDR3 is TGTGCCACCAGGAAAGGACTAGCGGGTCAAGAGACCCAGTACTTC.

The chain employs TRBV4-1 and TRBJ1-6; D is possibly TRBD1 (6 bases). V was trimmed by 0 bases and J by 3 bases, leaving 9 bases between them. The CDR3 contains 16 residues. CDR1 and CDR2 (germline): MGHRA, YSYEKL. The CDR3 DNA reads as TGCGCCAGCAGCCAAGATCCCAGGGGCTATAATTCACCCCTCCACTTT. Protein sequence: CASSQDPRGYNSPLHF.

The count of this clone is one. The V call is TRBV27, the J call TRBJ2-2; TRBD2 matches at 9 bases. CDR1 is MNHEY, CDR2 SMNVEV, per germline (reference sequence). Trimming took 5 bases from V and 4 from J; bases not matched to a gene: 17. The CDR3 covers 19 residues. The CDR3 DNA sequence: TGTGCCAGCAGTCGTACAGTGTCCGGGACTAGCAGCGTCACCGGGGAGCTGTTTTTT. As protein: CASSRTVSGTSSVTGELFF.

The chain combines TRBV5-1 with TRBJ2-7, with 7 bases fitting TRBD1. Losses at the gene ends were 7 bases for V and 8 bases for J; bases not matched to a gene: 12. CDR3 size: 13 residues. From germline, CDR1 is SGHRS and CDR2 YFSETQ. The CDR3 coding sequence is TGCGCCAGCGACTTAGCCCGAGGGGGCCAGCAGTACTTC. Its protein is CASDLARGGQQYF.

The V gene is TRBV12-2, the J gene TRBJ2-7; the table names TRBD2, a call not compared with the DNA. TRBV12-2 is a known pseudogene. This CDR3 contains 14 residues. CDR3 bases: TGTGCAAGTCGGGTGGTTGAGGGAAACTACGAGCAGTACGTC. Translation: CASRVVEGNYEQYV.

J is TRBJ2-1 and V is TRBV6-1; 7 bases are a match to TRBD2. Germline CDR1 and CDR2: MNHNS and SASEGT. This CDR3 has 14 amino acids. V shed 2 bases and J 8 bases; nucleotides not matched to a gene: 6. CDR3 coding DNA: TGTGCCAGCAGTGAATCCGGGAGGAGGGATGAGCAGTTCTTC. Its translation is CASSESGRRDEQFF.

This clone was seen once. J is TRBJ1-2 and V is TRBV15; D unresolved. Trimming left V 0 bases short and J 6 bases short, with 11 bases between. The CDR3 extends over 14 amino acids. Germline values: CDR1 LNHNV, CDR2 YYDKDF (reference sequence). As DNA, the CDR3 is TGTGCCACCAGCAGAGATCTGGCAGGTGATGGCTACACCTTC. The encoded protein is CATSRDLAGDGYTF.

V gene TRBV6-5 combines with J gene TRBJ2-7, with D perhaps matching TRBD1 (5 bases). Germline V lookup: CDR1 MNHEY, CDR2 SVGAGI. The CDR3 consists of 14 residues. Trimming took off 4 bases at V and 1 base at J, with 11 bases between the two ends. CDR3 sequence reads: CASSSLTGSYEQYF. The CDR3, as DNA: TGTGCCAGCAGTTCTCTCACAGGATCCTACGAGCAGTACTTC.

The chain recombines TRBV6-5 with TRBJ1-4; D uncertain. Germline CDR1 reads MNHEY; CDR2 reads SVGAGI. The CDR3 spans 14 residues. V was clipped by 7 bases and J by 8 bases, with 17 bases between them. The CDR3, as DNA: TGTGCCAGCACCAGAGGGCCCCTTGAGGAAAAACTGTTTTTT. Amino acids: CASTRGPLEEKLFF.

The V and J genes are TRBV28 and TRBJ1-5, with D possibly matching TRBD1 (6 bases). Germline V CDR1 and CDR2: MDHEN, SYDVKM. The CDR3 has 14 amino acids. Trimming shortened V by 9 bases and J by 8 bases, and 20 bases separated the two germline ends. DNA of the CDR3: TGTGCCAGTCCGACAGGCCCCCATTACGAGCCCCAGCATTTT. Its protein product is CASPTGPHYEPQHF.

The CDR3 DNA reads TGTGCCAGCAGCATTACTAGACTTACAGAGAATGAGCAGTTCTTC. This encodes CASSITRLTENEQFF. The J gene is TRBJ2-1, the V gene TRBV7-9; possible D gene TRBD2, 5 bases. The CDR3 is 15 residues long. The germline gives CDR1 SEHNR, CDR2 FQNEAQ (reference sequence). V lost 5 bases to trimming and J lost 7 bases, with 18 bases between them.

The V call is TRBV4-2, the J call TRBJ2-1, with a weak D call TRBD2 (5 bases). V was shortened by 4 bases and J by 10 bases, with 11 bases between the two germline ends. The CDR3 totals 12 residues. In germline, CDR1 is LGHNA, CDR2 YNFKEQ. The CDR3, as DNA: TGTGCCAGCAGCCCTGAGAGCGGAGAGCAGTTCTTC. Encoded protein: CASSPESGEQFF.

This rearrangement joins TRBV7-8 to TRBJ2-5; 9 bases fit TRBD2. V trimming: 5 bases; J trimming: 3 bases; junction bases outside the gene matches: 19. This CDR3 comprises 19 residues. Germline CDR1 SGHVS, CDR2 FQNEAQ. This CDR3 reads CASSPSRWGSGREKETQYF. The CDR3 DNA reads TGTGCCAGCAGCCCCTCCCGCTGGGGTAGCGGGAGAGAAAAAGAGACCCAGTACTTC.

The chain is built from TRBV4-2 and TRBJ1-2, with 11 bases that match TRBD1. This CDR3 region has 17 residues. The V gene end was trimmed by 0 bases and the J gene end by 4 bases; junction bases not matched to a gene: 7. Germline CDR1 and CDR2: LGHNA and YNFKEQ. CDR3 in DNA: TGTGCCAGCAGCCAAGAAGGGACAGGGGGGGTGTCCTATGGCTACACCTTC. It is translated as CASSQEGTGGVSYGYTF.

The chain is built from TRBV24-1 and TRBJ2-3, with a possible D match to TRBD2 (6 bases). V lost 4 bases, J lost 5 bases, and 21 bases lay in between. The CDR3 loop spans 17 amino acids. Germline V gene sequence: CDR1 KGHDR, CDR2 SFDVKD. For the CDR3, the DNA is TGTGCCACCAGTGACCGGGGTTCTAGCGCGAATCGAGATACGCAGTATTTT. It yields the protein CATSDRGSSANRDTQYF.

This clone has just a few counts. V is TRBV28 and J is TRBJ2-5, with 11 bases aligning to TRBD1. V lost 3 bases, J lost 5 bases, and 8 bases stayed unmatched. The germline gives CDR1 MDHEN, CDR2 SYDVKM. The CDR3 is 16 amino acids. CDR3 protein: CASSFPRTGGGETQYF. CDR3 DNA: TGTGCCAGCAGTTTCCCTCGGACAGGGGGCGGGGAGACCCAGTACTTC.

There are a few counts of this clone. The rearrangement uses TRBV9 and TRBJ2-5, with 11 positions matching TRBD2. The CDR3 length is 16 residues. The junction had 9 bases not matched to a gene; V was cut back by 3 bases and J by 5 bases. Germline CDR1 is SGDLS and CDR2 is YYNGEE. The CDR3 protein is CASSAGGLAGYETQYF. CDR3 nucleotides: TGTGCCAGCAGCGCCGGAGGACTAGCGGGCTACGAGACCCAGTACTTC.

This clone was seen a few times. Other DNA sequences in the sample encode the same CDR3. This CDR3 reads CASSVGAPNTGELFF. The CDR3 nucleotides are TGTGCCAGCAGCGTAGGGGCCCCCAACACCGGGGAGCTGTTTTTT. This rearrangement joins TRBV9 to TRBJ2-2; the D is unclear. From germline, CDR1 is SGDLS and CDR2 YYNGEE. V lost 0 bases, J lost 2 bases, and 8 bases lay in between. The CDR3 runs 15 residues.

CDR3 sequence reads: CASSPTGIEQYF. CDR3 DNA: TGTGCCAGCAGCCCGACAGGGATCGAGCAGTACTTC. This chain joins TRBV5-4 and TRBJ2-7; the match to TRBD1 covers 7 bases. Trimming cost V 4 bases and J 6 bases; bases outside gene matches: 4. The CDR3 totals 12 residues. Looked up from germline, CDR1 is SGHNT and CDR2 is YYREEE (reference sequence).

The CDR3 loop reads CASSKDRGEPNTEAFF. CDR3 coding DNA: TGTGCCAGCAGTAAGGACAGGGGGGAACCGAACACTGAAGCTTTCTTT. V usage is TRBV5-4 and J usage is TRBJ1-1; 10 positions match TRBD1. V lost 5 bases, J lost 1 base, and 8 bases stayed unmatched. Germline values: CDR1 SGHNT, CDR2 YYREEE (reference sequence). This CDR3 is 16 amino acids long. Using reference TRBV5-4 and TRBJ1-1 for the parts outside the CDR3, the full variable domain is ETGVTQSPTHLIKTRGQQVTLRCSSQSGHNTVSWYQQALGQGPQFIFQYYREEENGRGNFPPRFSGLQFPNYSSELNVNALELDDSALYLCASSKDRGEPNTEAFFGQGTRLTVV.

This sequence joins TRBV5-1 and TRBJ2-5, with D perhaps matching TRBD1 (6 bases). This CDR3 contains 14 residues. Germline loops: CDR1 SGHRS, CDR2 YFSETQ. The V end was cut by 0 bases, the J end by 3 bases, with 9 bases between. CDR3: CASSLGAGEETQYF. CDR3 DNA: TGCGCCAGCAGCTTGGGGGCAGGGGAAGAGACCCAGTACTTC.

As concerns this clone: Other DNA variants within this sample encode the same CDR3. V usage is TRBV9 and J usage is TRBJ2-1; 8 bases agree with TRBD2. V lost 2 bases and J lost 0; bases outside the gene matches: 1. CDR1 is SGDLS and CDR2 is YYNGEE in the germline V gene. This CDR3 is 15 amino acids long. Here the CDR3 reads CASSVSGSSYNEQFF. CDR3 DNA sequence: TGTGCCAGCAGCGTGAGCGGGAGCTCCTACAATGAGCAGTTCTTC.

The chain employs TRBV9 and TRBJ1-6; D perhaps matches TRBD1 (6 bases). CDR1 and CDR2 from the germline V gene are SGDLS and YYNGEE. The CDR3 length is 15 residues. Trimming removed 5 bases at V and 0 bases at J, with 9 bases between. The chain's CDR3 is CASSLQGSYNSPLHF. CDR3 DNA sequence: TGTGCCAGCAGTTTACAGGGCTCCTATAATTCACCCCTCCACTTT.

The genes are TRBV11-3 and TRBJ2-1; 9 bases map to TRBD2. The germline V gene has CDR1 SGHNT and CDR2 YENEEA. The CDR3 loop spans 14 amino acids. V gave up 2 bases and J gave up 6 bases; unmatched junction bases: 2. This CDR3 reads CASSLLAGTNEQFF. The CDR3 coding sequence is TGTGCCAGCAGCTTACTAGCGGGAACCAATGAGCAGTTCTTC.

CDR3 in DNA: TGCGCCAGCAGTGAGTCTACAGGGATTACTGAAGCTTTCTTT. Its protein product is CASSESTGITEAFF. The gene calls are TRBV10-1 and TRBJ1-1, with D possibly being TRBD1 (6 bases). V was shortened by 0 bases and J by 5 bases, with 10 bases between the two germline ends. Germline CDR1 is WNHNN and CDR2 is SYGVQD (reference sequence). This CDR3 spans 14 amino acids.

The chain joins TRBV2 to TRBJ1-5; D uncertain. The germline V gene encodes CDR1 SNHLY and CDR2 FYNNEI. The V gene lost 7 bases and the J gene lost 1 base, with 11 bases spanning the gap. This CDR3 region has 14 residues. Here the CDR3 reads CASKITGSNQPQHF. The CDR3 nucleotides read TGTGCCAGCAAAATTACCGGGAGCAATCAGCCCCAGCATTTT.